This TCR beta chain comes out of a study of blood T cell repertoires in COVID-19. This CDR3 comprises 14 residues. CDR1 MNHEY and CDR2 SMNVEV come from the germline V gene (reference sequence). The V and J ends lost 5 bases and 2 bases, in that order; junction bases with no gene match: 4. TCRdb keeps only in-frame clones here, not all; method: immunoSEQ multiplex PCR. Of some 62,000 clones listed, approximately 90% were seen once; the top ten hold 18%. The V gene is TRBV27, the J gene TRBJ1-2; 8 bases map to TRBD1. The specimen was peripheral blood. The receptor comes from a woman aged 55-70 years with COVID-19, enrolled during active disease. The CDR3 sequence is CASSPRQGNYGYTF. CDR3 sequence (DNA): TGTGCCAGCAGTCCCAGACAGGGGAACTATGGCTACACCTTC.